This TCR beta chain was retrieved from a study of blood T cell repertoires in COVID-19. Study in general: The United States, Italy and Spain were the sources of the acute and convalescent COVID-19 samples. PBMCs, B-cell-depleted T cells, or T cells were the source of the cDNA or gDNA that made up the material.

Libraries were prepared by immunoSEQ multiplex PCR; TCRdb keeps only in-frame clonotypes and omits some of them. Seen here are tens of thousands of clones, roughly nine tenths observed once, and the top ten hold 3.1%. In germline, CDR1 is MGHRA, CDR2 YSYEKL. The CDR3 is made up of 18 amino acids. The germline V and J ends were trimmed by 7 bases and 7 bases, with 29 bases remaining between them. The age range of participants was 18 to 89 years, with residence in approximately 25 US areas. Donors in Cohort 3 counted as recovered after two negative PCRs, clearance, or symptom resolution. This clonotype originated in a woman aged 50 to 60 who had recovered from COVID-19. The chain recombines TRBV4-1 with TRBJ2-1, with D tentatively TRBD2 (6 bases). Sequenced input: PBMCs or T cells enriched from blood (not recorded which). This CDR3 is CASNPTIGAGWGWNEQFF. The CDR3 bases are TGCGCCAGCAACCCAACTATCGGAGCGGGCTGGGGTTGGAATGAGCAGTTCTTC.